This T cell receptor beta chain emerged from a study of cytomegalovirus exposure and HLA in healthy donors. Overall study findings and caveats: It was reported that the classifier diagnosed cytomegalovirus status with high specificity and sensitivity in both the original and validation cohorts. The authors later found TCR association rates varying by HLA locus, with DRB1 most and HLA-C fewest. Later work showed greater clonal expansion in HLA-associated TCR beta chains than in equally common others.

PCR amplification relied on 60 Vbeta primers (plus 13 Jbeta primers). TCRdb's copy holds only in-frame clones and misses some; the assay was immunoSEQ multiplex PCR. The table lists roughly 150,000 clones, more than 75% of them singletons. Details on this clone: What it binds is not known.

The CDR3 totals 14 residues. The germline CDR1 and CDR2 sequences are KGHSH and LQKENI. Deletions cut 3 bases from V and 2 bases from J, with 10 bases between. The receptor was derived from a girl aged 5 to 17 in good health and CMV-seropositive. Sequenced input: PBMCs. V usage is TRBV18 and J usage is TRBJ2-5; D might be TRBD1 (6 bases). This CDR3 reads CASSPRTAQETQYF. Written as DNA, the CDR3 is TGTGCCAGCTCACCGCGGACAGCTCAAGAGACCCAGTACTTC.